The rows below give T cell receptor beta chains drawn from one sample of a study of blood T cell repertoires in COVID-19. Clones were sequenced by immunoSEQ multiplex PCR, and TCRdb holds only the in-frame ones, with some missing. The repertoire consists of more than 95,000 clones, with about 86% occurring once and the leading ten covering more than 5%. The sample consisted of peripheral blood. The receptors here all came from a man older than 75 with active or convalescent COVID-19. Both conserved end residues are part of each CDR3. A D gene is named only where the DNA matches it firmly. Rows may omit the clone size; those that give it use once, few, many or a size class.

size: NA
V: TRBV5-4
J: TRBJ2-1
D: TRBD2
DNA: TGTGCCAGCAGCTTGGAGGCTAGCGGGGGCGCTAACTCCTACAATGAGCAGTTCTTC
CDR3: CASSLEASGGANSYNEQFF

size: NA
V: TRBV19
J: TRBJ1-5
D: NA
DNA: TGTGCCAGTAGTGCGCGGGAGGGAAAGGCCCAGCATTTT
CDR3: CASSAREGKAQHF

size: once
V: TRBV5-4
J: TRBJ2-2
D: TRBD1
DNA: TGTGCCAGCAGCCCCGGACAGGGGGCTAACGGGGAGCTGTTTTTT
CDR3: CASSPGQGANGELFF

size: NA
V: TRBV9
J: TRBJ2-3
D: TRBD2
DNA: TGTGCCAGCAGCTCTGGACTAGCGGTTAGCACAGATACGCAGTATTTT
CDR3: CASSSGLAVSTDTQYF

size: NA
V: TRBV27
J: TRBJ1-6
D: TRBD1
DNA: TGTGCCAGCAGTTACAGGGGGTATAATTCACCCCTCCACTTT
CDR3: CASSYRGYNSPLHF

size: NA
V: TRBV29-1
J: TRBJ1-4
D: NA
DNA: TGCAGCGTTACAGACAGTGCAACTAATGAAAAACTGTTTTTT
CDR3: CSVTDSATNEKLFF

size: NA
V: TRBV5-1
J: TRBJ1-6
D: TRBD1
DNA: TGCGCCAGCAGCCCGGGGGACAGCAATTCACCCCTCCACTTT
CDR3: CASSPGDSNSPLHF

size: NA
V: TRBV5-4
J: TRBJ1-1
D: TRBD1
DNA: TGTGCCAGCAACCGGGGACAGGGCGGGACTGAAGCTTTCTTT
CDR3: CASNRGQGGTEAFF

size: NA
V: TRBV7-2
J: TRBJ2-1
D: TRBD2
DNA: TGTGCCAGCAGCCGCTATAGCGGGGGGGCGGACAATGAGCAGTTCTTC
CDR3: CASSRYSGGADNEQFF

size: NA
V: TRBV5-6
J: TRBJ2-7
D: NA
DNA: TGTGCCAGCAGTTTTGGACAGAGCTCCTACGAGCAGTACTTC
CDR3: CASSFGQSSYEQYF

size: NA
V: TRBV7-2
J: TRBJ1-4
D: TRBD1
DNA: TGTGCCAGCAGCTTACAGGGGGCGACTAATGAAAAACTGTTTTTT
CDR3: CASSLQGATNEKLFF

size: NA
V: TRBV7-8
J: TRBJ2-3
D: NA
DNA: TGTGCCAGCAGGCGTTCCGGGTCCGGGTTCAATACGCAGTATTTT
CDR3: CASRRSGSGFNTQYF

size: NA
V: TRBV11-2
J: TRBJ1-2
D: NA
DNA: TGTGCCAGCAGCCTCTCGCCGGTCTATGGCTACACCTTC
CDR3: CASSLSPVYGYTF

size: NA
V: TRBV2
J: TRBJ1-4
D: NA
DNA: TGTGCCGGAACTCCACCGGACAGCTCAACTAATGAAAAACTGTTTTTT
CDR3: CAGTPPDSSTNEKLFF

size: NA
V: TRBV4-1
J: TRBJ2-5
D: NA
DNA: TGCGCCAGCAAACGGGCAGGGGAAGAGACCCAGTACTTC
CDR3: CASKRAGEETQYF

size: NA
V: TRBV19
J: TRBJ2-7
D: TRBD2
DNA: TGTGCCAGTAGTACCGGGACTAGCGGGGGACCTTCCTACGAGCAGTACTTC
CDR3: CASSTGTSGGPSYEQYF

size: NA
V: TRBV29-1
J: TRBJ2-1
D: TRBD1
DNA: TGCAGCACAGCTACAGGGGTTTACAATGAGCAGTTCTTC
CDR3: CSTATGVYNEQFF

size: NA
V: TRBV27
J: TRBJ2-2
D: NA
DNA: TGTGCCAGCAGTCTACCTAACGGGGAGCTGTTTTTT
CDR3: CASSLPNGELFF

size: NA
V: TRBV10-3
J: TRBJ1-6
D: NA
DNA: TGTGCCATCAGTGGAAATAGAGAGGATTCACCCCTCCACTTT
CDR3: CAISGNREDSPLHF

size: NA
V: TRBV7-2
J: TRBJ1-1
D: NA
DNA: TGTGCCAGCAGCTTGTTTGCGGGGGCGATCACTGAAGCTTTCTTT
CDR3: CASSLFAGAITEAFF

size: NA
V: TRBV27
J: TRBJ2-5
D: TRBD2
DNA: TGTGCCAGCAGTTTATCGTTCGGGGGACTAGGGGAGACCCAGTACTTC
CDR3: CASSLSFGGLGETQYF

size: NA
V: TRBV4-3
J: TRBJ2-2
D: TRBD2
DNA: TGCGCCAGCAGCCAAGCGATTAGCGGGGGAGGGAACGGGGAGCTGTTTTTT
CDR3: CASSQAISGGGNGELFF

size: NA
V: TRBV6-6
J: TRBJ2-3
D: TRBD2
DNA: TGTGCCAGCCACCGGGACTACTCCACAGATACGCAGTATTTT
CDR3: CASHRDYSTDTQYF

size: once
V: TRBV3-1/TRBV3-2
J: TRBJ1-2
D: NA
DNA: TGTGCCAGCAGCCAGGAACAGGGAGGGGTGAGTGGCTACACCTTC
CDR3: CASSQEQGGVSGYTF

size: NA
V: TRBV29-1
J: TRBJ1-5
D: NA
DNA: TGCAGCGTTATAGGACTTCGCAATCAGCCCCAGCATTTT
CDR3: CSVIGLRNQPQHF

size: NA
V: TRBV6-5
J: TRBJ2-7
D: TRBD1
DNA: TGTGCCAGCAGTTATTACCGGGACAGTTACGAGCAGTACTTC
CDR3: CASSYYRDSYEQYF

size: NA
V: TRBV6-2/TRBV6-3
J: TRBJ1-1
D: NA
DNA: TGTGCCAGCAGTGTGGGACACTCTTTGACTGAAGCTTTCTTT
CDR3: CASSVGHSLTEAFF